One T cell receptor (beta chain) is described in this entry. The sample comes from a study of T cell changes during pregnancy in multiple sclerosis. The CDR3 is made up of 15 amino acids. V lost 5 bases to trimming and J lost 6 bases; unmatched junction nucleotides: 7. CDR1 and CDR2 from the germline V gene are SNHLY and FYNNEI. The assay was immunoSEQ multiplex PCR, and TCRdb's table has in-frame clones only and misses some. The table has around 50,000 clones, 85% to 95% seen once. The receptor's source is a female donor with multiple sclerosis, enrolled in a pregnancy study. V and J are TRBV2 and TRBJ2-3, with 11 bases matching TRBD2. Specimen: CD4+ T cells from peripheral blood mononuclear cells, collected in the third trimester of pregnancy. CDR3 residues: CASSLSGRAADTQYF. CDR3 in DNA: TGTGCCAGCAGTCTTAGCGGGAGGGCCGCGGATACGCAGTATTTT.